These T cell receptor beta chains were read from a single sample in a study of cytomegalovirus exposure and HLA in healthy donors. TCRdb keeps only in-frame clones here, not all; method: immunoSEQ multiplex PCR. The table includes roughly 150,000 clones, 84% detected once. The sequenced sample consisted of PBMCs. The receptors were gathered from a boy under 10 years old in good health and CMV-seronegative. CDR3s include the opening cysteine and the closing phenylalanine or tryptophan. Fields, in order: D gene, J gene, clone size, V gene, CDR3 DNA, CDR3 protein. The D gene is left open where the match is weak. Part of the rows lack a size; the others show once, few, many or a class for expanded clones.

D: .
J: TRBJ2-7
size: .
V: TRBV7-8
DNA: TGTGCCAGCAGCTTGATCCAGGGTATGTCCTACGAGCAGTACTTC
CDR3: CASSLIQGMSYEQYF

D: .
J: TRBJ1-5
size: .
V: TRBV19
DNA: TGTGCCAGTAGTTGGAGTTATAGCAATCAGCCCCAGCATTTT
CDR3: CASSWSYSNQPQHF

D: .
J: TRBJ1-2
size: .
V: TRBV27
DNA: TGTGCCAGCAGCAGGGCAGGGAATCCCCTTAACTATGGCTACACCTTC
CDR3: CASSRAGNPLNYGYTF

D: .
J: TRBJ1-1
size: .
V: TRBV6-5
DNA: TGTGCCAGCAGTACCTCGGTCTTTAACACTGAAGCTTTCTTT
CDR3: CASSTSVFNTEAFF

D: TRBD2
J: TRBJ2-1
size: .
V: TRBV28
DNA: TGTGCCACCACGAAAAACCTAGCGGGAGGTCTGAATGAGCAGTTCTTC
CDR3: CATTKNLAGGLNEQFF

D: .
J: TRBJ1-2
size: .
V: TRBV27
DNA: TGTGCCAGCAGTTCCGGGTATTCTGTGGATGGCTACACCTTC
CDR3: CASSSGYSVDGYTF

D: TRBD2
J: TRBJ2-3
size: .
V: TRBV2
DNA: TGTGCCAGCAGTGGACTAGCGGAGAGCACAGATACGCAGTATTTT
CDR3: CASSGLAESTDTQYF

D: .
J: TRBJ2-1
size: few
V: TRBV7-3
DNA: TGTGCCAGCAGCTTAATGGTGATGACGGGCAATGAGCAGTTCTTC
CDR3: CASSLMVMTGNEQFF

D: TRBD1
J: TRBJ2-5
size: .
V: TRBV28
DNA: TGTGCCAGCAGTTTCCGACAGGGTAGGGTAATGGGAGAGACCCAGTACTTC
CDR3: CASSFRQGRVMGETQYF

D: .
J: TRBJ1-1
size: .
V: TRBV2
DNA: TGTGCCAGCAGTCACGAGGACAGAAATCGTAACACTGAAGCTTTCTTT
CDR3: CASSHEDRNRNTEAFF

D: .
J: TRBJ2-7
size: .
V: TRBV5-1
DNA: TGCGCCAGCAGCTCGCCGGGGGGCCGGGGATCCTACGAGCAGTACTTC
CDR3: CASSSPGGRGSYEQYF

D: .
J: TRBJ2-1
size: once
V: TRBV5-1
DNA: TGCGCCAGCAGCTTGTTTGGCGGCTCCTACAATGAGCAGTTCTTC
CDR3: CASSLFGGSYNEQFF

D: .
J: TRBJ1-4
size: once
V: TRBV10-1
DNA: TGCGCCAGCAGTGAGAGGCTACCCCCAGCGATTAATGAAAAACTGTTTTTT
CDR3: CASSERLPPAINEKLFF

D: .
J: TRBJ2-2
size: once
V: TRBV30
DNA: TGTGCCTGGGCGACGTGGGGGACAACGAACACCGGGGAGCTGTTTTTT
CDR3: CAWATWGTTNTGELFF

D: TRBD2
J: TRBJ2-7
size: .
V: TRBV6-6
DNA: TGTGCCAGCAGTTACTCGACTAGCGGGTCCTACGAGCAGTACTTC
CDR3: CASSYSTSGSYEQYF

D: .
J: TRBJ2-7
size: .
V: TRBV28
DNA: TGTGCCAGCAGTGACAACTACGAGCAGTACTTC
CDR3: CASSDNYEQYF

D: .
J: TRBJ1-2
size: .
V: TRBV4-1
DNA: TGCGCCAGCAGCCAAGTAATTGTTATTGTTGGCTACACCTTC
CDR3: CASSQVIVIVGYTF

D: TRBD1
J: TRBJ2-2
size: .
V: TRBV5-4
DNA: TGTGCCAGCAGCGAGCGACAGGGGGGAGGCACCGGGGAGCTGTTTTTT
CDR3: CASSERQGGGTGELFF

D: .
J: TRBJ1-2
size: .
V: TRBV7-6
DNA: TGTGCCAGCAGAGGGACACACGTCGGAGGCGGGGGCTACACCTTC
CDR3: CASRGTHVGGGGYTF

D: TRBD1
J: TRBJ2-7
size: once
V: TRBV11-3
DNA: TGTGCCAGCAGCTCGACCAGACAGGGGGCCGACGAGCAGTACTTC
CDR3: CASSSTRQGADEQYF

D: TRBD1
J: TRBJ2-2
size: .
V: TRBV5-4
DNA: TGTGCCACCCCGGGACAGGACGCGAACACCGGGGAGCTGTTTTTT
CDR3: CATPGQDANTGELFF

D: TRBD2
J: TRBJ2-2
size: .
V: TRBV7-3
DNA: TGTGCCAGCACTTCTAGCGGGAGGGGAACCGGGGAGCTGTTTTTT
CDR3: CASTSSGRGTGELFF

D: TRBD1
J: TRBJ1-4
size: .
V: TRBV7-9
DNA: TGTGCCAGCAGCCCGACAGGGTCCGGTGGTGAAAAACTGTTTTTT
CDR3: CASSPTGSGGEKLFF

D: .
J: TRBJ2-5
size: .
V: TRBV11-1
DNA: TGTGCCAGCAGCTTTACGTGGGGGGGCCCTCAAGAGACCCAGTACTTC
CDR3: CASSFTWGGPQETQYF

D: .
J: TRBJ1-1
size: .
V: TRBV28
DNA: TGTGCCACCGACAGGATTGGTATGAACACTGAAGCTTTCTTT
CDR3: CATDRIGMNTEAFF

D: .
J: TRBJ2-7
size: few
V: TRBV6-5
DNA: TGTGCCACAACGGAGAGCCACTCCTACGAGCAGTACTTC
CDR3: CATTESHSYEQYF

D: TRBD2
J: TRBJ2-7
size: .
V: TRBV7-9
DNA: TGTTCCAGCAGTCCAGCGCGCGGGGGAGCTTACGAGCAGTACTTC
CDR3: CSSSPARGGAYEQYF

D: .
J: TRBJ1-3
size: .
V: TRBV7-9
DNA: TGTGCCAGCAGTTCCCGAGGCTCTGGAAACACCATATATTTT
CDR3: CASSSRGSGNTIYF

D: .
J: TRBJ2-7
size: .
V: TRBV4-1
DNA: TGCGCCAGCAGCCAAACGGGACACGCGGTCGAGCAGTACTTC
CDR3: CASSQTGHAVEQYF

D: .
J: TRBJ2-1
size: .
V: TRBV4-1
DNA: TGCGCCAGCAGCCAACGGTACAATGAGCAGTTCTTC
CDR3: CASSQRYNEQFF

D: TRBD2
J: TRBJ2-1
size: .
V: TRBV23-1
DNA: TGCGCCAGCAGTCAAACACAGCGGGAGGGCCCATTATTCTTC
CDR3: CASSQTQREGPLFF

D: .
J: TRBJ2-2
size: .
V: TRBV9
DNA: TGTGCCAGCAGCCAGGCGTCGCAGGTTCGAGCCGGGGAGCTGTTTTTT
CDR3: CASSQASQVRAGELFF

D: TRBD1
J: TRBJ2-4
size: once
V: TRBV12-5
DNA: TGTGCTAGTGGTCCGGCGGACAGGAAAAACATTCAGTACTTC
CDR3: CASGPADRKNIQYF

D: .
J: TRBJ1-1
size: .
V: TRBV10-3
DNA: TGTGCCATCAGCGAGGGGGAGGAGAACACTGAAGCTTTCTTT
CDR3: CAISEGEENTEAFF

D: .
J: TRBJ1-4
size: .
V: TRBV5-8
DNA: TGTGCCAGCAGCTCCGGGCGGGGCACACTTAGTGAAAAACTGTTTTTT
CDR3: CASSSGRGTLSEKLFF

D: TRBD2
J: TRBJ2-3
size: .
V: TRBV18
DNA: TGTGCCAGCTCACCAATAAAAGGGACTAGCGGGAGTAGAGATACGCAGTATTTT
CDR3: CASSPIKGTSGSRDTQYF

D: .
J: TRBJ1-6
size: .
V: TRBV25-1
DNA: TGTGCCAGCAGCCGAGTAAATTCACCCCTCCACTTT
CDR3: CASSRVNSPLHF

D: .
J: TRBJ2-7
size: .
V: TRBV29-1
DNA: TGCAGCGTTGAAGAACATTACTACGAGCAGTACTTC
CDR3: CSVEEHYYEQYF

D: .
J: TRBJ2-2
size: .
V: TRBV5-1
DNA: TGCGCCAGCAGCCTAGACAGGTCCCTCTCTCGTACCGGGGAGCTGTTTTTT
CDR3: CASSLDRSLSRTGELFF

D: .
J: TRBJ1-2
size: .
V: TRBV29-1
DNA: TGCAGCGTCGACGTCTGGGGCCTCTATGGCTACACCTTC
CDR3: CSVDVWGLYGYTF

D: .
J: TRBJ2-7
size: .
V: TRBV27
DNA: TGTGCCAGCTGGAGCTACGAGCAGTACTTC
CDR3: CASWSYEQYF

D: .
J: TRBJ1-1
size: once
V: TRBV2
DNA: TGTGCCAGCAGTGAACGGGGGAGTGGCACTGAAGCTTTCTTT
CDR3: CASSERGSGTEAFF

D: .
J: TRBJ2-1
size: .
V: TRBV15
DNA: TGTGCCACCAGATTCCTGGCGGGGTTCGAGCAGTTCTTC
CDR3: CATRFLAGFEQFF

D: TRBD1
J: TRBJ1-2
size: .
V: TRBV27
DNA: TGTGCCAGCAGTCCGCACGGGACAGCGTATGGCTACACCTTC
CDR3: CASSPHGTAYGYTF

D: .
J: TRBJ2-6
size: .
V: TRBV4-3
DNA: TGCGCCACCTCGGAGGGTCTGAGCTCTGGGGCCAACGTCCTGACTTTC
CDR3: CATSEGLSSGANVLTF

D: .
J: TRBJ2-7
size: .
V: TRBV6-6
DNA: TGTGCCAGCAGTCAAACAGGATCCTACGAGCAGTACTTC
CDR3: CASSQTGSYEQYF

D: TRBD2
J: TRBJ2-1
size: .
V: TRBV9
DNA: TGTGCCAGCAATCGGCTAGCGGGGGGGATGAGCTCCTACAATGAGCAGTTCTTC
CDR3: CASNRLAGGMSSYNEQFF

D: TRBD1
J: TRBJ2-1
size: .
V: TRBV19
DNA: TGTGCCAGTAGTATTATCTCGGGGACAGGGATAGGCAATGAGCAGTTCTTC
CDR3: CASSIISGTGIGNEQFF

D: TRBD1
J: TRBJ2-7
size: .
V: TRBV28
DNA: TGTGCCAGCAGTTCCACTGGACAGGGGAGTTACGAGCAGTACTTC
CDR3: CASSSTGQGSYEQYF

D: .
J: TRBJ2-5
size: .
V: TRBV7-6
DNA: TGTGCCAGCAGCTGGCCGGAGGAGACCCAGTACTTC
CDR3: CASSWPEETQYF

D: .
J: TRBJ2-5
size: .
V: TRBV7-9
DNA: TGTGCCAGCAGCCCAGCGAGGCCCCAAGAGACCCAGTACTTC
CDR3: CASSPARPQETQYF